Listed below are T cell receptor beta chains from one sample, sequenced in a study of cytomegalovirus exposure and HLA in healthy donors. Only in-frame clones appear in the TCRdb table, and some are missing; sequencing was by immunoSEQ multiplex PCR. The table includes approximately 140,000 clones, roughly 80% detected once. Input material: PBMCs. These receptors came from a girl aged 2-10 years in good health and CMV-seronegative. The CDR3 runs from the conserved cysteine through the conserved F or W. The order of the fields is clone size, D gene, CDR3 length, V gene, J gene, CDR3 DNA, CDR3 protein. A D gene is named only where the DNA matches it firmly. Expanded clones get a size class; other rows say once, few or many, or leave the size out.

clone size: once
D gene: TRBD2
CDR3 length: 18
V gene: TRBV5-1
J gene: TRBJ2-1
CDR3 DNA: TGCGCCAGCAGCTTGTTAGCGGGAGGGCCCGGGCCGGGGAATGAGCAGTTCTTC
CDR3 protein: CASSLLAGGPGPGNEQFF

clone size: .
D gene: .
CDR3 length: 14
V gene: TRBV7-9
J gene: TRBJ2-5
CDR3 DNA: TGTGCCAGCAGCTTAGGAGCGGTTCAAGAGACCCAGTACTTC
CDR3 protein: CASSLGAVQETQYF

clone size: .
D gene: TRBD2
CDR3 length: 18
V gene: TRBV27
J gene: TRBJ2-3
CDR3 DNA: TGTGCCAGCAGTTTCGAAGCTGGGACTAGGCCCTCCACAGATACGCAGTATTTT
CDR3 protein: CASSFEAGTRPSTDTQYF

clone size: .
D gene: TRBD1
CDR3 length: 15
V gene: TRBV6-5
J gene: TRBJ2-7
CDR3 DNA: TGTGCCAGCAGGACTCTCGGACAGGGCATCCACGAGCAGTACTTC
CDR3 protein: CASRTLGQGIHEQYF

clone size: .
D gene: TRBD2
CDR3 length: 16
V gene: TRBV11-2
J gene: TRBJ2-7
CDR3 DNA: TGTGCCAGCAGCTTACTTTTAGCGGGGGGGATAACCGAGCAGTACTTC
CDR3 protein: CASSLLLAGGITEQYF

clone size: .
D gene: .
CDR3 length: 18
V gene: TRBV5-1
J gene: TRBJ2-2
CDR3 DNA: TGCGCCAGCAGCTTGGGCTTCGGACAGTACTCAACTACCGGGGAGCTGTTTTTT
CDR3 protein: CASSLGFGQYSTTGELFF

clone size: .
D gene: .
CDR3 length: 13
V gene: TRBV9
J gene: TRBJ2-1
CDR3 DNA: TGTGCCAGCAGCGTACAGCGGTTGGGTGAGCAGTTCTTC
CDR3 protein: CASSVQRLGEQFF

clone size: few
D gene: TRBD2
CDR3 length: 15
V gene: TRBV10-1
J gene: TRBJ2-5
CDR3 DNA: TGCGCCAGCAGTGAAAGGACTAGCGGCATCGAGACCCAGTACTTC
CDR3 protein: CASSERTSGIETQYF

clone size: .
D gene: TRBD2
CDR3 length: 18
V gene: TRBV7-9
J gene: TRBJ2-1
CDR3 DNA: TGTGCCAGCACCAAGACTAGCGGGGGAGTCGACTCCTACAATGAGCAGTTCTTC
CDR3 protein: CASTKTSGGVDSYNEQFF

clone size: .
D gene: .
CDR3 length: 12
V gene: TRBV7-9
J gene: TRBJ2-1
CDR3 DNA: TGTGCCAGCAGCTGGGGGGACAATGAGCAGTTCTTC
CDR3 protein: CASSWGDNEQFF

clone size: .
D gene: TRBD2
CDR3 length: 17
V gene: TRBV5-1
J gene: TRBJ2-5
CDR3 DNA: TGCGCCAGCAGCTTGGTCGGAGCGGGGGGGCCTCTCGAGACCCAGTACTTC
CDR3 protein: CASSLVGAGGPLETQYF

clone size: .
D gene: .
CDR3 length: 15
V gene: TRBV15
J gene: TRBJ1-1
CDR3 DNA: TGTGCCACCAGCAGAGATTTAAGTGGGGCAGCTGAAGCTTTCTTT
CDR3 protein: CATSRDLSGAAEAFF

clone size: .
D gene: .
CDR3 length: 14
V gene: TRBV19
J gene: TRBJ2-5
CDR3 DNA: TGTGCCAGTACGCAGCGGTGGGGTCAAGAGACCCAGTACTTC
CDR3 protein: CASTQRWGQETQYF

clone size: .
D gene: TRBD2
CDR3 length: 15
V gene: TRBV5-6
J gene: TRBJ2-7
CDR3 DNA: TGTGCCAGCAGCTTGGGTGTGACTAGCTCGGACGAGCAGTACTTC
CDR3 protein: CASSLGVTSSDEQYF

clone size: .
D gene: .
CDR3 length: 18
V gene: TRBV28
J gene: TRBJ2-7
CDR3 DNA: TGTGCCAGCAGTTTGGGCGGCTCCTATCCGGGACTCACCTACGAGCAGTACTTC
CDR3 protein: CASSLGGSYPGLTYEQYF

clone size: .
D gene: .
CDR3 length: 14
V gene: TRBV29-1
J gene: TRBJ1-2
CDR3 DNA: TGCAGCGTTGAAGATAATTCAGGGCCCTATGGCTACACCTTC
CDR3 protein: CSVEDNSGPYGYTF